This TCR beta chain was recorded in a study of response to subunit inactivated influenza vaccine. TCRdb re-derived calls from the RT-PCR reads in MiXCR, one entry per CDR3 protein. The sample lists about half a million distinct CDR3 sequences; 7.6% were seen once. The receptor's source is a man aged 50 to 69 who received an inactivated influenza vaccine. The specimen was PBMCs from blood, collected roughly 24 months after vaccination.

The CDR3 DNA reads TGTGCCAGCAGCCCGGGACTGATGAACACCGGGGAGCTGTTTTTT. Its translation is CASSPGLMNTGELFF. The rearrangement links TRBV7-2 to TRBJ2-2; perhaps TRBD2 as D (6 bases). CDR3 length equals 15 residues. The V gene lost 5 bases and the J gene lost 1 base, with 11 bases spanning the gap. Germline V gives CDR1 SGHTA, CDR2 FQGNSA.